This T cell receptor (beta chain) was recovered during a study of T cell responses to AZD1222 COVID-19 vaccine. Study-wide findings and caveats: Nearly half of the spike-specific TCRs reportedly recognize variant regions that carry no mutations. Only after the peak T cell response were repertoires sampled. Baseline serostatus was positive in only a handful of AZD1222 recipients.

Regarding this clone: What it recognizes is unknown.

Method: immunoSEQ multiplex PCR; TCRdb's copy keeps in-frame clones and lacks some. The table lists roughly 130,000 clones, around 90% of them singletons, with under 9% in the top ten. Trimming at V came to 2 bases and at J to 10 bases, leaving 8 bases not matched to a gene. The CDR3 sequence is 15 residues long. The germline gives CDR1 LGHDT, CDR2 YNNKEL (reference sequence). The chain employs TRBV3-1 (or the pseudogene TRBV3-2) and TRBJ2-1, with 10 bases matching TRBD2. The clonotype comes from an adult in good health. The sample consisted of peripheral blood, taken on day 0 of AZD1222 vaccination. This CDR3 reads CASSQIAGGSKEQFF. For the CDR3, the DNA is TGTGCCAGCAGCCAAATAGCGGGGGGCTCTAAGGAGCAGTTCTTC.